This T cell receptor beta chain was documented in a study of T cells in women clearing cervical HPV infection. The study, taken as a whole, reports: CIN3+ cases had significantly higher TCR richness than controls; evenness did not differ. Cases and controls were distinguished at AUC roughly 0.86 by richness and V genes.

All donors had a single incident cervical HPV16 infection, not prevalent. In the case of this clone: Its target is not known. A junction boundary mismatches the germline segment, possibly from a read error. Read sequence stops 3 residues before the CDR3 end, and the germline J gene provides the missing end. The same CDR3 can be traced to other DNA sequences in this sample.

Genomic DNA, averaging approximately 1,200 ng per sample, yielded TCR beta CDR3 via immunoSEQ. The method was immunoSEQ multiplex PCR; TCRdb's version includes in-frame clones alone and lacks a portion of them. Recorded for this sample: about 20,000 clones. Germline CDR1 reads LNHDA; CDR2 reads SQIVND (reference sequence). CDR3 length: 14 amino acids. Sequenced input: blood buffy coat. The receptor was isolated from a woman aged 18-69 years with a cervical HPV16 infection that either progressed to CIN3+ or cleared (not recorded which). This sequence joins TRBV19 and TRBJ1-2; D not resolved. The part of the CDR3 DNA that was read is TGTGCCAGTAGCATAGAAGGCAGGCAACGTGGC. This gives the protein CASSIEGRQRG. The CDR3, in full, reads CASSIEGRQRGYTF.